The T cell receptor beta chain under discussion was sequenced for a study of T cells in Graves' hyperthyroidism and ophthalmopathy. There are many counts of this clonotype. What it recognizes is unknown. From RNA transcripts, TCR beta CDR3 regions were amplified. The TCR CDR3 first-round RT-PCR relied on the HTBI primer set. TCRdb itself ran the multiplex PCR reads through MiXCR, one entry per CDR3 protein. The sample holds approximately 520,000 distinct CDR3 sequences; about a fifth are singletons and the top ten take approximately 25%. Study conclusions and caveats: Patients with ophthalmopathy were separated from those with stable hyperthyroidism by a 13 V-J model. Progression to ophthalmopathy was predicted a median of 6.5 months early.

Patients aged 18 to 65 had newly diagnosed hyperthyroidism lasting under 2 months. This CDR3 has 14 amino acids. Germline CDR1 and CDR2: MNHEY and SVGAGI. V was trimmed by 2 bases and J by 0 bases, leaving 4 bases between them. The chain couples TRBV6-5 to TRBJ2-2; D gene unclear. The sample was blood. The TCR originated in a man between 18 and 29 years old with Graves' hyperthyroidism. CDR3 sequence (DNA): TGTGCCAGCAGTTACGGGGCGAACACCGGGGAGCTGTTTTTT. This sequence encodes CASSYGANTGELFF.